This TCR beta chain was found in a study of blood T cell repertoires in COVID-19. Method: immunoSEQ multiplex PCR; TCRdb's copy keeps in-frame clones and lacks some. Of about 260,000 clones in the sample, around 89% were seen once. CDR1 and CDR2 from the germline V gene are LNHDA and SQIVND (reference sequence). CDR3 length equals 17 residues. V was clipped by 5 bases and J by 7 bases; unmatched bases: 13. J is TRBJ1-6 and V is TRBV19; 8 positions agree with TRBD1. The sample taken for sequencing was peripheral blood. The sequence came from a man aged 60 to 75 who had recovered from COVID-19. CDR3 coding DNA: TGTGCCAGTAGTTCTTACCTTCAGGGGGCTAAAAATTCACCCCTCCACTTT. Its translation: CASSSYLQGAKNSPLHF. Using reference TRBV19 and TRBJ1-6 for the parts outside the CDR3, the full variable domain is DGGITQSPKYLFRKEGQNVTLSCEQNLNHDAMYWYRQDPGQGLRLIYYSQIVNDFQKGDIAEGYSVSREKKESFPLTVTSAQKNPTAFYLCASSSYLQGAKNSPLHFGNGTRLTVT.